What follows are 20 T cell receptor beta chains derived from one specimen sequenced in a study of human T cells and chemical hapten exposure. TCRdb processed the RACE reads anew with MiXCR; each CDR3 protein has one entry. The sample lists approximately 82,000 distinct CDR3 sequences; approximately 10% were seen once. Time point meaning: patch test 1, 2 weeks after DPC sensitization. Treatment noted: therapeutic diphenylcyclopropenone sensitization with weekly scalp DPC. The sample was whole blood, taken in connection with sensitization to the hapten diphenylcyclopropenone (DPC). The receptors originated from a woman aged 60-70 years with alopecia areata. Some clones in this sample may be carry-over from other donors' samples.

The J gene is TRBJ1-2, the V gene TRBV3-1, with D maybe TRBD1 (5 bases). The CDR3 runs 13 residues. Germline loops: CDR1 LGHDT, CDR2 YNNKEL (reference sequence). The V and J ends lost 2 bases and 4 bases respectively, with 8 bases between them. The CDR3 here is CASSQLGTYGYTF. CDR3 coding DNA: TGTGCCAGCAGCCAATTGGGGACCTATGGCTACACCTTC.

CDR3 amino acids: CASLPAGAKNYGYTF. DNA for the CDR3: TGTGCCAGCCTACCGGCAGGGGCCAAGAACTATGGCTACACCTTC. This chain links TRBV6-5 with TRBJ1-2; tentative D call: TRBD1 (6 bases). CDR3 length: 15 residues. Trimming pared 8 bases from V and 2 bases from J, leaving 18 bases between. Germline V CDR1 and CDR2: MNHEY, SVGAGI.

This clonotype came up many times. The gene calls are TRBV7-3 and TRBJ2-3; tentative D call: TRBD2 (6 bases). This CDR3 is 16 amino acids long. Trimming cost V 1 base and J 3 bases, with 14 bases left between them. Germline CDR1 SGHTA, CDR2 FQGTGA. This CDR3 reads CASSLIGGASTDTQYF. In DNA, the CDR3 is TGTGCCAGCAGCTTAATAGGAGGGGCAAGTACAGATACGCAGTATTTT.

The V gene is TRBV18, the J gene TRBJ1-6; perhaps TRBD1 as D (5 bases). Trimming cost V 0 bases and J 10 bases, with 13 bases left between them. The CDR3 has 15 amino acids. The germline V gene encodes CDR1 KGHSH and CDR2 LQKENI. CDR3 amino acids: CASSPPWQGGSPLHF. The CDR3 coding sequence is TGTGCCAGCTCACCACCGTGGCAGGGTGGCTCACCCCTCCACTTT.

This clonotype showed up many times. The rearrangement uses TRBV7-2 and TRBJ2-2; 8 nucleotides match TRBD2. Germline values: CDR1 SGHTA, CDR2 FQGNSA. The CDR3 is made up of 16 amino acids. Trimming cost V 5 bases and J 4 bases; bases outside gene matches: 9. CDR3 sequence reads: CASSNGRGGGTGELFF. The CDR3 DNA is TGTGCCAGCAGCAACGGACGGGGGGGTGGCACCGGGGAGCTGTTTTTT.

The rearrangement links TRBV6-6 to TRBJ2-1; 7 bases are shared with TRBD2. CDR1 is MNHNY and CDR2 is SVGAGI in the germline V gene (reference sequence). The CDR3 length is 15 residues. The ends lost 6 bases at V and 3 bases at J; junction bases unmatched: 8. In nucleotides, the CDR3 is TGTGCCAGCAGCCCTGGGCGGGGGATCTACAATGAGCAGTTCTTC. Its translation is CASSPGRGIYNEQFF.

The V and J genes are TRBV9 and TRBJ2-5, with a possible D match to TRBD1 (5 bases). Germline CDR1 reads SGDLS; CDR2 reads YYNGEE. The germline V and J ends were trimmed by 0 bases and 5 bases, with 14 bases remaining between them. The CDR3 totals 15 residues. This CDR3 is CASSVAAGPSETQYF. The CDR3 DNA reads as TGTGCCAGCAGCGTAGCGGCAGGGCCAAGCGAGACCCAGTACTTC.

This clonotype was seen repeatedly, ten times or more. The CDR3 here is CASRMGPYEQYF. CDR3 nucleotide sequence: TGTGCCAGCAGAATGGGACCCTACGAGCAGTACTTC. The V gene is TRBV6-2 or TRBV6-3, the J gene TRBJ2-7; perhaps D is TRBD1 or TRBD2 (5 bases each). CDR1 is MNHEY, CDR2 SVGEGT, per germline. The CDR3 loop spans 12 amino acids. V lost 6 bases and J lost 2, with 8 bases in between.

This clonotype was detected ten times or more. This rearrangement joins TRBV27 to TRBJ2-3; possible D gene TRBD2, 6 bases. The CDR3 loop spans 12 amino acids. Trimming shortened V by 6 bases and J by 7 bases, and 11 bases separated the two germline ends. From germline, CDR1 is MNHEY and CDR2 SMNVEV (reference sequence). In nucleotides, the CDR3 is TGTGCCAGCAGCCTGAGCGGGTATACGCAGTATTTT. Its translation: CASSLSGYTQYF.

This clonotype was detected only a few times. The chain joins TRBV25-1 to TRBJ1-2, with TRBD1 identical over 8 bases. J lost 4 bases, V lost 3 bases, and 1 base had no gene match. The V gene's germline CDR1 is MGHDK and CDR2 SYGVNS. This CDR3 is built from 13 residues. DNA of the CDR3: TGTGCCAGCAGTGACGGGACAGGCTATGGCTACACCTTC. It is translated as CASSDGTGYGYTF.

This clonotype has at least ten counts. This sequence joins TRBV29-1 and TRBJ1-1; tentative D call: TRBD1 (6 bases). Germline-derived CDR1 and CDR2 are SQVTM and ANQGSEA. The CDR3 length is 13 residues. V lost 3 bases and J 5 bases, leaving 13 bases between the germline ends. The CDR3 loop is CSVDDRRGTEAFF. The CDR3 DNA reads as TGCAGCGTTGATGACAGGCGTGGGACTGAAGCTTTCTTT.

This clonotype was found a few times. The genes are TRBV2 and TRBJ2-2, with D unresolved. From germline, CDR1 is SNHLY and CDR2 FYNNEI. The CDR3 loop spans 14 amino acids. Trimming took off 3 bases at V and 5 bases at J, with 10 bases between the two ends. CDR3 region: CASSDSVVTGELFF. DNA for the CDR3: TGTGCCAGCAGTGACTCCGTAGTTACCGGGGAGCTGTTTTTT.

The CDR3 nucleotides are TGTGCCAGCAGCTTGAACCCTTCAGGGTCCTATGGCTACACCTTC. Protein sequence: CASSLNPSGSYGYTF. The chain has TRBV7-2 and TRBJ1-2; possibly TRBD1 for D (5 bases). CDR3 length equals 15 residues. Germline V gene sequence: CDR1 SGHTA, CDR2 FQGNSA. V lost 3 bases to trimming and J lost 4 bases, with 15 bases between them.

This chain links TRBV12-5 with TRBJ2-4; TRBD1 agrees at 8 bases. V was clipped by 5 bases and J by 9 bases; unmatched bases: 12. Germline CDR1 and CDR2: LGHNT and FRNRAP. This CDR3 comprises 15 residues. CDR3 region: CASGPPDRVVGIQYF. Written as DNA, the CDR3 is TGTGCTAGTGGTCCCCCGGACAGGGTGGTTGGCATTCAGTACTTC.

This clonotype was recorded at least ten times. The chain joins TRBV4-1 to TRBJ2-7; D perhaps matches TRBD1 (6 bases). The CDR3 runs 17 residues. Germline V gene data show CDR1 as MGHRA and CDR2 as YSYEKL. Trimming left V 0 bases short and J 3 bases short, with 18 bases between. CDR3 in amino acids: CASSQDSQGLLLYEQYF. The CDR3 DNA reads as TGCGCCAGCAGCCAAGATAGTCAGGGGCTTCTCCTCTACGAGCAGTACTTC.

The chain combines TRBV11-2 with TRBJ2-1, with TRBD2 identical over 11 bases. The CDR3 runs to 16 residues. V trimming: 4 bases; J trimming: 7 bases; junction bases outside the gene matches: 9. The V gene's germline CDR1 is SGHAT and CDR2 FQNNGV. The CDR3 region has the DNA TGTGCCAGCAGCTCTAGACTAGCGGGGTCCTCTAATGAGCAGTTCTTC. It encodes CASSSRLAGSSNEQFF.

The chain couples TRBV3-1 to TRBJ2-7, with a tentative D call TRBD2 (6 bases). V gave up 1 base and J gave up 2 bases, with 6 bases separating them. This CDR3 has 13 amino acids. Germline-derived CDR1 and CDR2 are LGHDT and YNNKEL (reference sequence). The CDR3, as DNA: TGTGCCAGCAGCCAAGCGGGGGCCTACGAGCAGTACTTC. This translates into CASSQAGAYEQYF.

This chain joins TRBV5-5 and TRBJ2-6; 7 bases match TRBD2. J was trimmed by 0 bases and V by 0 bases; bases with no gene match: 15. The CDR3 contains 21 residues. Per the germline V gene, CDR1 is SGHKS and CDR2 is YYEKEE (reference sequence). CDR3 DNA sequence: TGTGCCAGCAGCTTGGTTGCTGGGCTTAGCGGGTTCATCTCTGGGGCCAACGTCCTGACTTTC. Translating gives CASSLVAGLSGFISGANVLTF.

The rearrangement joins TRBV6-5 to TRBJ1-5; TRBD1 matches 9 bases. CDR3 size: 14 residues. J was trimmed by 2 bases and V by 9 bases; bases with no gene match: 5. The germline V gene has CDR1 MNHEY and CDR2 SVGAGI. This CDR3 reads CASYTGGGNQPQHF. CDR3 sequence (DNA): TGTGCCAGTTATACAGGGGGCGGCAATCAGCCCCAGCATTTT.

This clonotype was found many times. The chain couples TRBV7-2 to TRBJ1-2; D remains unclear. This CDR3 contains 13 residues. Germline V CDR1 and CDR2: SGHTA, FQGNSA. The V end was cut by 4 bases, the J end by 4 bases, with 10 bases between. Here the CDR3 reads CASSSTDSYGYTF. Written as DNA, the CDR3 is TGTGCCAGCAGCTCTACCGACTCCTATGGCTACACCTTC.